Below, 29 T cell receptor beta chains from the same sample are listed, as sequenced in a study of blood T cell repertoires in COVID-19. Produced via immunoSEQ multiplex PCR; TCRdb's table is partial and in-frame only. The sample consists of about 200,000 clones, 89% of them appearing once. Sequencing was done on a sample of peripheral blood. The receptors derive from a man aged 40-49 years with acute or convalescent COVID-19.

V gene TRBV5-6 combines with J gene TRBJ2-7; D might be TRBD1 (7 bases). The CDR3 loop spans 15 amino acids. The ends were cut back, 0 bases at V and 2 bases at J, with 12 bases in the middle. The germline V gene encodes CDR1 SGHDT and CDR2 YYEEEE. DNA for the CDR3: TGTGCCAGCAGCTTGGGACAGGGAGGCGCCTACGAGCAGTACTTC. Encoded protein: CASSLGQGGAYEQYF.

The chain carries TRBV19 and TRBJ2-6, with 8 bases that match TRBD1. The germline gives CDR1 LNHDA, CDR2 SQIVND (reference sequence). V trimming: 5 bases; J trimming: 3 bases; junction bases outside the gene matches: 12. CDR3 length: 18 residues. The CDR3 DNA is TGTGCCAGTAGTCCTCTGACAGGGGTCTCCTTTGGGGCCAACGTCCTGACTTTC. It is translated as CASSPLTGVSFGANVLTF.

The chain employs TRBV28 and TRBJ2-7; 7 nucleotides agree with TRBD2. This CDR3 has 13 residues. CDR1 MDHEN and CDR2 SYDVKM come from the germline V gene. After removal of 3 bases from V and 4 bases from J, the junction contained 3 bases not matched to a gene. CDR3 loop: CASSFLGGYEQYF. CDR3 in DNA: TGTGCCAGCAGTTTCTTGGGAGGGTACGAGCAGTACTTC.

In DNA, the CDR3 is TGTGCCAGCAGCTTGGCCCTCTTTGCGGACACAGATACGCAGTATTTT. Amino acid sequence: CASSLALFADTDTQYF. The rearrangement links TRBV5-6 to TRBJ2-3; D unclear. V dropped 0 bases and J dropped 2 bases, with 13 bases sitting between them. Germline CDR1 reads SGHDT; CDR2 reads YYEEEE. The CDR3 loop spans 16 amino acids.

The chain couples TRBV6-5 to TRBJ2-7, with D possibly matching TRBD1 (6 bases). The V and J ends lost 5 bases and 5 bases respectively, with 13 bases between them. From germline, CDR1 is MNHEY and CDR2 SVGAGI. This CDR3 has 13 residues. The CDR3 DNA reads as TGTGCCAGCAGTCCACAGGGTTCCCACGAGCAGTACTTC. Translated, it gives CASSPQGSHEQYF.

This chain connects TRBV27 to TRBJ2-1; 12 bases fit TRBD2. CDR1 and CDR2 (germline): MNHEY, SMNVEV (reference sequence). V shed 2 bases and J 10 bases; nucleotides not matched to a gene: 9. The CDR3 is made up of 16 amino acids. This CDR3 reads CASSLALLAGGGEQFF. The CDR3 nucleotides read TGTGCCAGCAGTTTAGCTTTGCTAGCGGGGGGGGGAGAGCAGTTCTTC.

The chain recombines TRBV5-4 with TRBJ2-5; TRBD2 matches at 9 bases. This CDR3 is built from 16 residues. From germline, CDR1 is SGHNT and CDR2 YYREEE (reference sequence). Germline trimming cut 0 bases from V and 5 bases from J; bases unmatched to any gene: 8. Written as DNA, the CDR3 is TGTGCCAGCAGCTTGGTCGGCGGGGGGGCCGGGGAGACCCAGTACTTC. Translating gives CASSLVGGGAGETQYF.

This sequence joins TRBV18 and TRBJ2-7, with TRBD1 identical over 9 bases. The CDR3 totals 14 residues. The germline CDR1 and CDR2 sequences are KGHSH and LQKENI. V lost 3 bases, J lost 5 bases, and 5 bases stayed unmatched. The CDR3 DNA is TGTGCCAGCTCACCCACAGGGGGCGCAAACGAGCAGTACTTC. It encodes CASSPTGGANEQYF.

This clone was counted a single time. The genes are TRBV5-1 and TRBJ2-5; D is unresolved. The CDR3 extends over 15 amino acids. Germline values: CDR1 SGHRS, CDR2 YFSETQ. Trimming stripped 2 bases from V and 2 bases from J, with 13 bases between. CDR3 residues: CASSFQASLQETQYF. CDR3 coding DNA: TGCGCCAGCAGCTTCCAGGCCTCCCTGCAAGAGACCCAGTACTTC.

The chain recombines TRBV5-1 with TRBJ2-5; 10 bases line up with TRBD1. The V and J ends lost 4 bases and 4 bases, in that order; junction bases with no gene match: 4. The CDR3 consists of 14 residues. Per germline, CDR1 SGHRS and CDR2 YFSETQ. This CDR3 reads CASSQGQGVETQYF. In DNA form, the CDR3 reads TGCGCCAGCAGCCAAGGACAGGGGGTAGAGACCCAGTACTTC.

DNA for the CDR3: TGTGCCAGCAGCCAAGATCATGGGCGACAGCCCAACTATGGCTACACCTTC. As protein: CASSQDHGRQPNYGYTF. The V gene is TRBV4-2, the J gene TRBJ1-2; D is possibly TRBD1 (5 bases). Trimming pared 0 bases from V and 2 bases from J, leaving 16 bases between. Germline loops: CDR1 LGHNA, CDR2 YNFKEQ. This CDR3 comprises 17 residues.

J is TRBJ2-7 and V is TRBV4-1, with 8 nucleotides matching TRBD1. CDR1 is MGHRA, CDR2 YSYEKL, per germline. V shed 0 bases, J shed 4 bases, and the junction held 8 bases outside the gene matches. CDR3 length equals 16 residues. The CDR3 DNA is TGCGCCAGCAGCCAAGATGTGACAGGGGCAGGGTACGAGCAGTACTTC. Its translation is CASSQDVTGAGYEQYF.

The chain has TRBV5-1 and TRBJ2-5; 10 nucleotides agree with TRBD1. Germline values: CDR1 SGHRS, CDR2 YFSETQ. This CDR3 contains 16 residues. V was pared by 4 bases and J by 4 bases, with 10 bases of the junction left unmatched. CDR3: CASSGLTGGYRETQYF. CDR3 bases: TGCGCCAGCAGCGGGCTGACAGGGGGCTACAGAGAGACCCAGTACTTC. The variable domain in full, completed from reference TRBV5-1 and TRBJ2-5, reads KAGVTQTPRYLIKTRGQQVTLSCSPISGHRSVSWYQQTPGQGLQFLFEYFSETQRNKGNFPGRFSGRQFSNSRSEMNVSTLELGDSALYLCASSGLTGGYRETQYFGPGTRLLVL.

The CDR3 spells CASSLAQGASTEAFF. Written as DNA, the CDR3 is TGCGCCAGCAGCTTGGCGCAGGGGGCGAGCACTGAAGCTTTCTTT. The rearrangement joins TRBV5-1 to TRBJ1-1; 8 bases map to TRBD1. The CDR3 has 15 amino acids. Unmatched junction bases numbered 5, after V lost 0 bases and J lost 4 bases. From germline, CDR1 is SGHRS and CDR2 YFSETQ.

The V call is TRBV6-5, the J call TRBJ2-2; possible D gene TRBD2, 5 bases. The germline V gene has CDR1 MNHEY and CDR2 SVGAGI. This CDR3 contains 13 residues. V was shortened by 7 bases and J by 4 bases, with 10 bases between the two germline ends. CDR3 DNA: TGTGCCAGCACCCACCGGGGCACCGGGGAGCTGTTTTTT. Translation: CASTHRGTGELFF.

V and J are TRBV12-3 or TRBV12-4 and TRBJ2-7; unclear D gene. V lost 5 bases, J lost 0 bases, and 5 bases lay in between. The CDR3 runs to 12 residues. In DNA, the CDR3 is TGTGCCAGCAGTGCGAGCTCCTACGAGCAGTACTTC. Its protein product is CASSASSYEQYF.

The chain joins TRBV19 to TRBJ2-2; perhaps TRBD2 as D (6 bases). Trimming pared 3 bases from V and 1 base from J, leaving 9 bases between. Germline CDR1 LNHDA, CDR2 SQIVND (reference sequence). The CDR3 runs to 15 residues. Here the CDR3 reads CASSIDGGNTGELFF. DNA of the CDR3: TGTGCCAGTAGTATTGACGGGGGGAACACCGGGGAGCTGTTTTTT.

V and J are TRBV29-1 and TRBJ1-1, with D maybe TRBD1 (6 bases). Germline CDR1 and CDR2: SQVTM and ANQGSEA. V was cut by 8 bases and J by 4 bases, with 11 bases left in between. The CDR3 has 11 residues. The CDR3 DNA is TGCAGCTCACTAGGGGGCACTGAAGCTTTCTTT. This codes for CSSLGGTEAFF.

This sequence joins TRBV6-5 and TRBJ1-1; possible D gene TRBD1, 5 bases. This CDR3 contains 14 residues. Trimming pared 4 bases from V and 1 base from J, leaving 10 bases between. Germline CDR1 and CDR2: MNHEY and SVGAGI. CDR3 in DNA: TGTGCCAGCAGTTTTCCCGGACAGAACACTGAAGCTTTCTTT. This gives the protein CASSFPGQNTEAFF.

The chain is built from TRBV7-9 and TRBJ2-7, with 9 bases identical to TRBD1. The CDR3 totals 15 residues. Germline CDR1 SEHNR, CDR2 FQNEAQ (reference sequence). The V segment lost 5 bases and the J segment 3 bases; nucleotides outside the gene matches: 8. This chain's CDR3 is CASSQAGTGFYEQYF. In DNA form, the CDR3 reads TGTGCCAGCAGCCAAGCCGGGACAGGGTTCTACGAGCAGTACTTC.

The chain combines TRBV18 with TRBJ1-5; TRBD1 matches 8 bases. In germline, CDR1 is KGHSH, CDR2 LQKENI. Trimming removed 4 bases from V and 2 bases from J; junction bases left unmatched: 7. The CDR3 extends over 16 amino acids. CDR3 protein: CASSQDRAGGNQPQHF. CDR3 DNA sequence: TGTGCCAGCTCACAGGACAGGGCCGGAGGCAATCAGCCCCAGCATTTT.

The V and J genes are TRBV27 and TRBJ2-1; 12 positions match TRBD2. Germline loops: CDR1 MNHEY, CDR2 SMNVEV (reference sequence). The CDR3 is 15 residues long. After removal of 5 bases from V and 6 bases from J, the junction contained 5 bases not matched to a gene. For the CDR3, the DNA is TGTGCCAGCAGTCCTAGCGGGGGGGCCGGCAATGAGCAGTTCTTC. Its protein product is CASSPSGGAGNEQFF.

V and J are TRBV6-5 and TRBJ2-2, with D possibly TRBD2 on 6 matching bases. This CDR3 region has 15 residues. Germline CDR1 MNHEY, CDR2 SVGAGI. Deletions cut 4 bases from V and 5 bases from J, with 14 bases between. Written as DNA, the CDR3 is TGTGCCAGCAGTTTCGCGGGGTTGCAAACCGGGGAGCTGTTTTTT. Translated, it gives CASSFAGLQTGELFF.

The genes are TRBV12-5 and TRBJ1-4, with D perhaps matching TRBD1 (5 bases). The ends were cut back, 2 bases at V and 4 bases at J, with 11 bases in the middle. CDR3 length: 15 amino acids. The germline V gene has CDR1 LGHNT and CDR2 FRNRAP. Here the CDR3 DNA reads TGTGCTAGTGGTTTGAACCAGGGCGGTAATGAAAAACTGTTTTTT. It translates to CASGLNQGGNEKLFF.

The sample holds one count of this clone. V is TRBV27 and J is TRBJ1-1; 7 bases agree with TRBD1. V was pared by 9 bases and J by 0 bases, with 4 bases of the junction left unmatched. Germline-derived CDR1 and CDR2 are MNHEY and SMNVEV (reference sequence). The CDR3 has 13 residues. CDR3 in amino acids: CASQTGLNTEAFF. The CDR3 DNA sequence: TGTGCCAGTCAGACAGGGTTGAACACTGAAGCTTTCTTT.

For the CDR3, the DNA is TGTGCCAGCAGTGAAGCGATGGACAGGGGTAAGACCCAGTACTTC. Translation: CASSEAMDRGKTQYF. The J gene is TRBJ2-5, the V gene TRBV6-1, with 9 bases matching TRBD1. With 0 bases clipped from V and 6 bases from J, the junction kept 5 bases outside the gene matches. The CDR3 has 15 residues. The germline V gene encodes CDR1 MNHNS and CDR2 SASEGT.

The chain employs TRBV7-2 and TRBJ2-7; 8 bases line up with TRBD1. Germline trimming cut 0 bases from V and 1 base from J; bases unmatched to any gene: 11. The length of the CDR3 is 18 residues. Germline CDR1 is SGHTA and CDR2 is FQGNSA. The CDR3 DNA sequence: TGTGCCAGCAGCTTAGCGCGGACAGGGTTGGGTAGGTCCTACGAGCAGTACTTC. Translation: CASSLARTGLGRSYEQYF.

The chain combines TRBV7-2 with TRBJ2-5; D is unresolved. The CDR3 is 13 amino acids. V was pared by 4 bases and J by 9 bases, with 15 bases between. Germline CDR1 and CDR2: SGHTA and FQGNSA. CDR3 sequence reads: CASSWPNQTPQYF. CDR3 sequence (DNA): TGTGCCAGCAGCTGGCCGAACCAGACTCCCCAGTACTTC.

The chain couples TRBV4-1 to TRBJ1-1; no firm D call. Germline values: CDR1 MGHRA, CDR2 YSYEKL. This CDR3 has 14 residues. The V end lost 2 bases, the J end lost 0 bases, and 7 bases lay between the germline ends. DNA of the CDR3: TGCGCCAGCAGCCAAAACAGAATGAACACTGAAGCTTTCTTT. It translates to CASSQNRMNTEAFF.